This TCR beta chain was documented in a study of blood T cell repertoires in COVID-19. Across the whole study: There were acute and convalescent COVID-19 samples, and they came from the United States, Italy and Spain.

This clone was counted between two and nine times. TCRdb's copy holds only in-frame clones and misses some; the assay was immunoSEQ multiplex PCR. The table records fewer than 150,000 clones, approximately 84% of them present only once. This TCR was recovered from a man aged 50-60 years with acute or convalescent COVID-19. Sequencing was performed on peripheral blood.

This CDR3 reads CASSLGRQGAETQYF. CDR3 in DNA: TGTGCCAGCAGCTTAGGCCGACAGGGGGCCGAGACCCAGTACTTC. The chain has TRBV7-7 and TRBJ2-5; 10 bases fit TRBD1. CDR1 and CDR2 (germline): SSHAT, FNYEAQ (reference sequence). Germline trimming cut 1 base from V and 5 bases from J; bases unmatched to any gene: 4. The CDR3 runs to 15 residues.